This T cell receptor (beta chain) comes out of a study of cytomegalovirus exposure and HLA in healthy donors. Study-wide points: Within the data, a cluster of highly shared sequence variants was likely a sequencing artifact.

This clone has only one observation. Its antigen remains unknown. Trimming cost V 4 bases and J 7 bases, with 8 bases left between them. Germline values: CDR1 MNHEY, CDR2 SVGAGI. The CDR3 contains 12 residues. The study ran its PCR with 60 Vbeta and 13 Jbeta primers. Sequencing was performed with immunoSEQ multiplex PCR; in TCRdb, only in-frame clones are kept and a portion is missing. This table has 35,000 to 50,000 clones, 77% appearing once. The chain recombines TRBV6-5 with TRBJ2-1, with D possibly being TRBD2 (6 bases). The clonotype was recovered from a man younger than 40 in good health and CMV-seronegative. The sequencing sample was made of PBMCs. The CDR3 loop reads CASSLRGNEQFF. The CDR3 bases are TGTGCCAGCAGTTTACGGGGGAATGAGCAGTTCTTC.